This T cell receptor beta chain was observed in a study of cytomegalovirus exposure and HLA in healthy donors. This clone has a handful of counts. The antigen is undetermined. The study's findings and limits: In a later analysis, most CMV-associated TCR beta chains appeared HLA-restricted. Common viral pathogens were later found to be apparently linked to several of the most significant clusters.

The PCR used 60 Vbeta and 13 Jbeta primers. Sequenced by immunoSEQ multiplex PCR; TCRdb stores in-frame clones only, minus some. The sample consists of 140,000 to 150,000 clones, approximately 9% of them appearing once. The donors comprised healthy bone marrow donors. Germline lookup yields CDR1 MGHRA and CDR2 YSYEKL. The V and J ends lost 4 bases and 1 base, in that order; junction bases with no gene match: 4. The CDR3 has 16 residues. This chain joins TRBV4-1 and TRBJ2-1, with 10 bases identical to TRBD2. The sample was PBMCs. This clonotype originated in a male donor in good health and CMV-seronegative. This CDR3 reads CASSRFSGRSYNEQFF. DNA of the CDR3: TGCGCCAGCAGCCGCTTTAGCGGGAGGTCCTACAATGAGCAGTTCTTC.